A selection of T cell receptor beta chains follows, all from one sample in a study of T cells in Graves' hyperthyroidism and ophthalmopathy. TCRdb reanalysed the multiplex PCR reads using MiXCR and keeps one entry per CDR3 protein. The sample holds a few hundred thousand distinct CDR3 sequences, around 18% seen once. Sequenced: blood. These receptors were taken from a woman aged 40 to 50 with Graves' ophthalmopathy. The CDR3 runs from the conserved cysteine through the conserved F or W. The order of the fields is CDR3 DNA, CDR3 protein, D gene, clone size, CDR3 length, V gene, J gene. The D gene is left open where the match is weak. Clone size is given for some rows only: seen once, a few or many times, or a class if the clone is expanded.

TGTGCCAGCAGTGGTTTTAGCGTACCCTACGAGCAGTACTTC,CASSGFSVPYEQYF,-,-,14,TRBV6-1,TRBJ2-7
TGCAGTGCTCCAGGGGCTCGGACAGGGGGCGTGATGGACACTGAAGCTTTCTTT,CSAPGARTGGVMDTEAFF,TRBD1,many,18,TRBV20-1,TRBJ1-1
TGTGCCAGCAGTCAAACCCTCCTTAGCGGCTACCAAGAGACCCAGTACTTC,CASSQTLLSGYQETQYF,-,-,17,TRBV27,TRBJ2-5
TGTGCCAGCAGCGAAGGGGGGGGTTCGCAGCAGCCCCAGCATTTT,CASSEGGGSQQPQHF,-,many,15,TRBV7-6,TRBJ1-5
TGTGCCAGCAGCCGCCCGGAAGGAGGAGAGACCCAGTACTTC,CASSRPEGGETQYF,-,once,14,TRBV7-2,TRBJ2-5
TGTGCCAGCAGCTTGCCGGGACTAGACGAGCAGTACTTC,CASSLPGLDEQYF,TRBD2,many,13,TRBV5-5,TRBJ2-7
TGTGCCATCAGTCGCCAGGGTAATACTGAAGCTTTCTTT,CAISRQGNTEAFF,-,many,13,TRBV10-3,TRBJ1-1
TGTGCCAGCAGCTTAGCCGTGCGACGCAACTATGGCTACACCTTC,CASSLAVRRNYGYTF,-,many,15,TRBV7-8,TRBJ1-2
TGTGCCGCTAAAATAGCCCCTGGGGCCAACGTCCTGACTTTC,CAAKIAPGANVLTF,-,many,14,TRBV28,TRBJ2-6
TGTGCCAGCAGTCTCTCTTCAGAGCTCTCTGGAGGCACCATATATTTT,CASSLSSELSGGTIYF,-,few,16,TRBV28,TRBJ1-3
TGTGCCAGCAGTCCGCTCGGGCTCGACACTGAAGCTTTCTTT,CASSPLGLDTEAFF,-,-,14,TRBV12-3/TRBV12-4,TRBJ1-1
TGTGCCAGCAGATCAAGAATCCCGAACACTGAAGCTTTCTTT,CASRSRIPNTEAFF,-,many,14,TRBV7-2,TRBJ1-1
TGTGCCAGCAGTATTACCGGGACAGGGCGAGAGACCCAGTACTTC,CASSITGTGRETQYF,TRBD1,-,15,TRBV28,TRBJ2-5
TGTGCCAGCAGCCCCACAAAAGGTTCTGGGGCCAACGTCCTGACTTTC,CASSPTKGSGANVLTF,-,many,16,TRBV7-8,TRBJ2-6
TGTGCCAGCAGTGATAAAGGGCAGGGGTGGGAGACCCAGTACTTC,CASSDKGQGWETQYF,-,few,15,TRBV6-1,TRBJ2-5
TGTGCCAGCAGTTTTGGGAGGGGTAACTATGGCTACACCTTC,CASSFGRGNYGYTF,-,many,14,TRBV28,TRBJ1-2
TGTGCCAGCAGTGATCTCGGCAGGGGAGGTGAAGCTTTCTTT,CASSDLGRGGEAFF,-,-,14,TRBV6-1,TRBJ1-1
TGCAGTGCTGAAACACTAGCGGGACAGTACGAGCAGTACTTC,CSAETLAGQYEQYF,TRBD2,many,14,TRBV20-1,TRBJ2-7
TGTGCCAGCAGCTTAGAATACTTTAACCACGAGCAGTACTTC,CASSLEYFNHEQYF,-,few,14,TRBV7-2,TRBJ2-7
TGTGCCAGCAGCCGGCCGGTGGACTACGCGGCTAGCGATGCGTACGAGCAGTACTTC,CASSRPVDYAASDAYEQYF,-,once,19,TRBV6-2/TRBV6-3,TRBJ2-7
TGCAGTGCTAGAGATTATACGGGGTATGGCGCTGAAGCTTTCTTT,CSARDYTGYGAEAFF,-,many,15,TRBV20-1,TRBJ1-1
TGTGCCAGCAGCTTAGGCGGCGGGGATAATTCACCCCTCCACTTT,CASSLGGGDNSPLHF,-,many,15,TRBV13,TRBJ1-6
TGTGCCAGCAGCTATTATCCTACAGGAGACACCGGGGAGCTGTTTTTT,CASSYYPTGDTGELFF,-,many,16,TRBV12-3/TRBV12-4,TRBJ2-2
TGTGCCTGGAAGAATATCCTCTCGGACATTCAGTACTTC,CAWKNILSDIQYF,-,many,13,TRBV30,TRBJ2-4
TGTGCCAGCAGCCTATTCAGCGACACTGAAGCTTTCTTT,CASSLFSDTEAFF,-,many,13,TRBV13,TRBJ1-1
TGTGCCAGCAGCCCTTCGCCATTAGCGGGTCCTGATTCCTACGAGCAGTACTTC,CASSPSPLAGPDSYEQYF,TRBD2,-,18,TRBV6-2/TRBV6-3,TRBJ2-7
TGTGCCAGCAGCCCAGCTAGCGGGGCAGCCTACGAGCAGTACTTC,CASSPASGAAYEQYF,TRBD2,-,15,TRBV12-3/TRBV12-4,TRBJ2-7
TGTGCCACCAGCAGAGAACTAGCGGGAGTCAACGACGAGCAGTACTTC,CATSRELAGVNDEQYF,TRBD2,many,16,TRBV15,TRBJ2-7
TGCGCCAGCAGCTTGGGTCGGCCCGGGAAAGGGGCGACGACTGAAGCTTTCTTT,CASSLGRPGKGATTEAFF,-,many,18,TRBV5-1,TRBJ1-1
TGCAGCGTTGAAGGACAGGGTTTATACGAGCAGTACTTC,CSVEGQGLYEQYF,TRBD1,many,13,TRBV29-1,TRBJ2-7
TGTGCCATCAGTGATTGGGACAGGGCGGGCACTGAAGCTTTCTTT,CAISDWDRAGTEAFF,TRBD1,many,15,TRBV10-3,TRBJ1-1
TGTGCCAGCAGTCAACCGGGACAGGGGTCCTACGAGCAGTACTTC,CASSQPGQGSYEQYF,TRBD1,many,15,TRBV4-1,TRBJ2-7
TGTGCCAGCAGTTACCGCAAACACAGGGATTGGAACACTGAAGCTTTCTTT,CASSYRKHRDWNTEAFF,-,-,17,TRBV6-5,TRBJ1-1
TGTGCTAGTGGTCCCGGACACGATGAAGCTTTCTTT,CASGPGHDEAFF,-,few,12,TRBV12-5,TRBJ1-1
TGTGCCACCAGAGGGTGGAGTGCGGAAGCTTTCTTT,CATRGWSAEAFF,-,many,12,TRBV12-3/TRBV12-4,TRBJ1-1
TGCAGTGCTAGAGATTATGAGGGATCACTGAACACTGAAGCTTTCTTT,CSARDYEGSLNTEAFF,-,many,16,TRBV20-1,TRBJ1-1
TGCAGCGTTGAAGGGGAGGTGGGCTACGAGCAGTACTTC,CSVEGEVGYEQYF,-,-,13,TRBV29-1,TRBJ2-7
TGCAGTGCTACCCGGGCCACAAAAGAGACCCAGTACTTC,CSATRATKETQYF,-,many,13,TRBV20-1,TRBJ2-5
TGTGCCAGCAGCCTGGGACAGCCCCTAACCTACGAGCAGTACTTC,CASSLGQPLTYEQYF,TRBD1,once,15,TRBV6-1,TRBJ2-7
TGTGCCTGGAGTGTACGTGGGGGTACTGGGGCCAACGTCCTGACTTTC,CAWSVRGGTGANVLTF,-,many,16,TRBV30,TRBJ2-6
TGTGCCAGCAGTGGGACCTTCTTGACTGAAGCTTTCTTT,CASSGTFLTEAFF,-,many,13,TRBV2,TRBJ1-1
TGTGCCAGCAGTTACTCGAAGGAGTCCTCCTACGAGCAGTACTTC,CASSYSKESSYEQYF,-,many,15,TRBV6-5,TRBJ2-7
TGTGCCAGCAACGCCGGGGGACGGACCTACAATCAGCCCCAGCATTTT,CASNAGGRTYNQPQHF,-,few,16,TRBV6-1,TRBJ1-5
TGTGCCAGCAGTTTTAACCTGGGGGATCAGCCCCAGCATTTT,CASSFNLGDQPQHF,-,many,14,TRBV12-3/TRBV12-4,TRBJ1-5
TGCGCCAGCAACGCGGCGGGGGGGCCTGAAGCTTTCTTT,CASNAAGGPEAFF,-,many,13,TRBV5-1,TRBJ1-1